The source of this T cell receptor (beta chain) is a study of CD8 T cells in ankylosing spondylitis. The CDR3 extends over 13 amino acids. Per the germline V gene, CDR1 is MNHEY and CDR2 is SMNVEV (reference sequence). Deletions cut 5 bases from V and 3 bases from J, with 11 bases between. Each CDR3 protein gets one entry after TCRdb re-called the 5' RACE reads with MiXCR. The sample yields 200,000 or so distinct CDR3 sequences, roughly 13% seen once. This clonotype was seen a handful of times. The material sequenced was blood, either unsorted or a sorted T cell fraction (not recorded which). The TCR originated in a female donor with ankylosing spondylitis or in good health (not recorded which). The chain has TRBV27 and TRBJ2-7; D might be TRBD2 (6 bases). Here the CDR3 reads CASSPGGNYEQYF. The CDR3 DNA reads TGTGCCAGCAGTCCCGGCGGGAACTACGAGCAGTACTTC.